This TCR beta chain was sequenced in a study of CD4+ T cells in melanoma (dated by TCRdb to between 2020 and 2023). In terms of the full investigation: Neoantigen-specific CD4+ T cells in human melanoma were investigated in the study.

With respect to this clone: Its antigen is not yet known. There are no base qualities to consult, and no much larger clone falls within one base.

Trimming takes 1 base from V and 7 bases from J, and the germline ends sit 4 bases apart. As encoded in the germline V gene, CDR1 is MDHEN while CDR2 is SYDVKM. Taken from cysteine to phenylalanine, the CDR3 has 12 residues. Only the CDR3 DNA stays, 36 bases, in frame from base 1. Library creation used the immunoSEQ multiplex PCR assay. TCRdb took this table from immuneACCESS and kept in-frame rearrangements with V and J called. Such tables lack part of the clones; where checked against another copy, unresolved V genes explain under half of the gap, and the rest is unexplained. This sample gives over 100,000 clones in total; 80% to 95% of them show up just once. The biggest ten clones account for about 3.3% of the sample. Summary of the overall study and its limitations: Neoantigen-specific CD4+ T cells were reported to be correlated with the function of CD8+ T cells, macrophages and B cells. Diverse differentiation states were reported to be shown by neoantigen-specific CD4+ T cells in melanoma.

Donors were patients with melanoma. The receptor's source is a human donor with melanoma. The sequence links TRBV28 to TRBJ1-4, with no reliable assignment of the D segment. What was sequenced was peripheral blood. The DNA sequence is TGTGCCAGCAGTTTATTCATTGAAAAACTGTTTTTT. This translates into CASSLFIEKLFF.